Each of the 4 T cell receptor beta chains below was sequenced from the same sample in a study of T cell responses to AZD1222 COVID-19 vaccine. The assay was immunoSEQ multiplex PCR, and TCRdb's table has in-frame clones only and misses some. The data contain around 92,000 clones, around 93% of them singletons. This material consisted of peripheral blood, taken on day 0 of AZD1222 vaccination. Every receptor here comes from an adult in good health.

V usage is TRBV27 and J usage is TRBJ1-5; D remains unclear. The CDR3 loop spans 13 amino acids. V dropped 6 bases and J dropped 6 bases, with 12 bases sitting between them. Germline V gene data show CDR1 as MNHEY and CDR2 as SMNVEV (reference sequence). CDR3 sequence reads: CASRLAPGQPQHF. The CDR3 DNA reads as TGTGCCAGCAGGTTGGCCCCGGGTCAGCCCCAGCATTTT.

This clone was picked up one time. The chain joins TRBV6-5 to TRBJ2-7; tentative D call: TRBD1 (7 bases). The CDR3 spans 14 residues. Germline V lookup: CDR1 MNHEY, CDR2 SVGAGI. V lost 6 bases and J lost 5, with 17 bases in between. CDR3 in amino acids: CASSLNRGGDEQYF. The CDR3 DNA follows: TGTGCCAGCAGCCTTAACAGGGGAGGTGACGAGCAGTACTTC.

V usage is TRBV28 and J usage is TRBJ1-2, with 9 bases that match TRBD1. CDR1 is MDHEN and CDR2 is SYDVKM in the germline V gene. Germline trimming cut 6 bases from V and 4 bases from J; bases unmatched to any gene: 6. This CDR3 is 14 amino acids long. The CDR3: CASRAGTGTYGYTF. The CDR3 DNA reads as TGTGCCAGCAGGGCCGGGACAGGGACCTATGGCTACACCTTC.

This clone was counted a single time. The genes are TRBV11-3 and TRBJ1-1; 8 nucleotides line up with TRBD1. Trimming removed 1 base from V and 4 bases from J; junction bases left unmatched: 5. Germline V CDR1 and CDR2: SGHNT, YENEEA. The CDR3 is made up of 15 amino acids. CDR3 residues: CASSLGGTGGTEAFF. The CDR3 DNA reads TGTGCCAGCAGCTTAGGGGGGACAGGAGGCACTGAAGCTTTCTTT.